The 23 T cell receptor beta chains reported below all come from one sample, sequenced in a study of blood T cell repertoires in COVID-19. The data were produced by immunoSEQ multiplex PCR, yet TCRdb's version contains in-frame clones alone and is incomplete. The sample gives under 250,000 clones, about nine tenths of which show up once; around 6% is in the top ten. Sequencing was performed on peripheral blood. These receptors came from a man aged 55 to 70 who had recovered from COVID-19.

This clone is a singleton in its sample. This chain joins TRBV27 and TRBJ2-1; 7 bases map to TRBD2. With V trimmed by 6 bases and J by 9 bases, 5 bases remained unmatched. Germline V CDR1 and CDR2: MNHEY, SMNVEV (reference sequence). The CDR3 loop spans 12 amino acids. This chain's CDR3 is CASSRLAAEQFF. CDR3 coding DNA: TGTGCCAGCAGCCGACTAGCAGCTGAGCAGTTCTTC.

CDR3: CASSEPGLNEKLFF. The CDR3 bases are TGTGCCAGCAGCGAACCGGGTTTAAATGAAAAACTGTTTTTT. V is TRBV9 and J is TRBJ1-4; D is ambiguous. V was cut by 3 bases and J by 5 bases, with 11 bases left in between. The CDR3 length is 14 residues. Germline values: CDR1 SGDLS, CDR2 YYNGEE.

The chain links TRBV7-2 to TRBJ1-3; D is perhaps TRBD1 (5 bases). There are 16 residues in the CDR3. Germline CDR1 SGHTA, CDR2 FQGNSA. The ends were cut back, 5 bases at V and 1 base at J, with 15 bases in the middle. CDR3 protein: CASSLTGGRSGNTIYF. The CDR3 coding sequence is TGTGCCAGCAGCCTAACTGGGGGGAGATCTGGAAACACCATATATTTT.

The rearrangement links TRBV9 to TRBJ1-3; D unresolved. Trimming removed 0 bases at V and 0 bases at J, with 10 bases between. Germline loops: CDR1 SGDLS, CDR2 YYNGEE. This CDR3 region has 16 residues. CDR3 nucleotides: TGTGCCAGCAGCGTAGGGGCCAGATCCTCTGGAAACACCATATATTTT. Its protein is CASSVGARSSGNTIYF.

This rearrangement joins TRBV3-1 (or the pseudogene TRBV3-2) to TRBJ1-2; D not resolved. The CDR3 totals 14 residues. Between the trimmed V and J ends, which lost 1 base and 2 bases, there was a span of 8 bases. Germline V lookup: CDR1 LGHDT, CDR2 YNNKEL (reference sequence). CDR3 region: CASSQAAGNYGYTF. The CDR3 DNA sequence: TGTGCCAGCAGCCAAGCGGCCGGGAACTATGGCTACACCTTC.

The V gene is TRBV25-1, the J gene TRBJ2-3, with D hard to call. Between the trimmed V and J ends, which lost 0 bases and 3 bases, there was a span of 19 bases. Germline V gene data show CDR1 as MGHDK and CDR2 as SYGVNS. The CDR3 runs to 18 residues. Here the CDR3 DNA reads TGTGCCAGCAGTGAATATATTGGAGCAGTCGAGGTGACAGATACGCAGTATTTT. Residues: CASSEYIGAVEVTDTQYF.

The chain recombines TRBV6-5 with TRBJ1-6; D ambiguous. The CDR3 is 14 amino acids. Trimming took off 0 bases at V and 10 bases at J, with 10 bases between the two ends. Germline-derived CDR1 and CDR2 are MNHEY and SVGAGI. The CDR3 region has the DNA TGTGCCAGCAGTTACTCGGTCGCGGGATCACCCCTCCACTTT. Amino acid sequence: CASSYSVAGSPLHF.

The V gene is TRBV6-6, the J gene TRBJ1-1; 8 bases are shared with TRBD1. Germline V gives CDR1 MNHNY, CDR2 SVGAGI (reference sequence). Trimming took 2 bases from V and 5 from J; bases not matched to a gene: 7. The CDR3 is 15 residues long. The CDR3 region has the DNA TGTGCCAGCAGTTACGGGCAGGGGGCAAGTACTGAAGCTTTCTTT. This gives the protein CASSYGQGASTEAFF.

As for this clone: Other nucleotide sequences in the sample specify the same CDR3. The gene calls are TRBV19 and TRBJ2-7; 7 bases map to TRBD1. Looked up from germline, CDR1 is LNHDA and CDR2 is SQIVND (reference sequence). CDR3 length: 13 amino acids. V dropped 9 bases and J dropped 0; count of bases not matched to a gene: 5. The CDR3 is CASRDRGSYEQYF. CDR3 coding DNA: TGTGCCAGCCGGGACAGAGGCTCCTACGAGCAGTACTTC.

The gene calls are TRBV2 and TRBJ1-2, with 8 nucleotides matching TRBD1. The length of the CDR3 is 11 residues. Germline CDR1 is SNHLY and CDR2 is FYNNEI. J gave up 8 bases and V 10 bases, and 6 bases lay outside the gene matches. The CDR3 reads CAMTGEDGYTF. The CDR3 DNA is TGTGCCATGACAGGGGAGGACGGCTACACCTTC.

The chain uses TRBV27 and TRBJ2-1, with a possible D match to TRBD1 (6 bases). Trimming left V 6 bases short and J 14 bases short, with 20 bases between. Looked up from germline, CDR1 is MNHEY and CDR2 is SMNVEV (reference sequence). The CDR3 has 13 residues. The CDR3 loop is CASSNQNRVGEFF. The CDR3 DNA sequence: TGTGCCAGCAGCAATCAAAACAGGGTTGGGGAGTTCTTC.

The rearrangement uses TRBV18 and TRBJ2-3; 8 positions match TRBD1. This CDR3 spans 14 amino acids. CDR1 is KGHSH and CDR2 is LQKENI in the germline V gene. V shed 6 bases and J 4 bases; nucleotides not matched to a gene: 6. The CDR3 sequence: CASSDNRGSDTQYF. CDR3 DNA sequence: TGTGCCAGCTCGGACAACAGGGGGTCAGATACGCAGTATTTT.

The chain joins TRBV2 to TRBJ2-7; D may be TRBD1 (5 bases). Trimming stripped 7 bases from V and 2 bases from J, with 9 bases between. Germline V gene sequence: CDR1 SNHLY, CDR2 FYNNEI. The CDR3 contains 12 residues. The CDR3 is CASKGATYEQYF. The CDR3 DNA sequence: TGTGCCAGCAAAGGGGCTACCTACGAGCAGTACTTC. Filled out from reference TRBV2 and TRBJ2-7, the complete variable domain reads EPEVTQTPSHQVTQMGQEVILRCVPISNHLYFYWYRQILGQKVEFLVSFYNNEISEKSEIFDDQFSVERPDGSNFTLKIRSTKLEDSAMYFCASKGATYEQYFGPGTRLTVT.

The chain links TRBV7-4 to TRBJ2-7, with 8 bases identical to TRBD1. Trimming removed 4 bases from V and 5 bases from J; junction bases left unmatched: 10. This CDR3 spans 15 amino acids. The V gene's germline CDR1 is SGHVT and CDR2 SQSDAQ. The CDR3 is CASSCQGAVRDEQYF. Written as DNA, the CDR3 is TGTGCCAGCAGCTGCCAGGGGGCAGTAAGGGACGAGCAGTACTTC. The variable domain in full, completed from reference TRBV7-4 and TRBJ2-7, reads GAGVSQSPRYKVAKRGRDVALRCDSISGHVTLYWYRQTLGQGSEVLTYSQSDAQRDKSGRPSGRFSAERPERSVSTLKIQRTEQGDSAVYLCASSCQGAVRDEQYFGPGTRLTVT.

The chain is built from TRBV7-2 and TRBJ1-6, with TRBD1 as a possible D gene (5 bases). CDR1 is SGHTA, CDR2 FQGNSA, per germline. Trimming left V 2 bases short and J 7 bases short, with 12 bases between. This CDR3 is 15 amino acids long. CDR3 nucleotides: TGTGCCAGCAGCTTAACACCGGGGGACAATTCACCCCTCCACTTT. This encodes CASSLTPGDNSPLHF. The full variable domain, completed using reference TRBV7-2 and TRBJ1-6, is GAGVSQSPSNKVTEKGKDVELRCDPISGHTALYWYRQSLGQGLEFLIYFQGNSAPDKSGLPSDRFSAERTGGSVSTLTIQRTQQEDSAVYLCASSLTPGDNSPLHFGNGTRLTVT.

The chain employs TRBV27 and TRBJ2-1; D might be TRBD2 (6 bases). V lost 4 bases and J 4 bases, leaving 20 bases between the germline ends. Germline assignment: CDR1 MNHEY and CDR2 SMNVEV (reference sequence). CDR3 size: 17 residues. The CDR3 is CASSSSPFGGTYNEQFF. The CDR3 nucleotides are TGTGCCAGCAGTTCCTCCCCATTCGGGGGAACTTACAATGAGCAGTTCTTC.

This clone was detected once. The chain carries TRBV2 and TRBJ2-7; 9 bases match TRBD1. Germline V gene lookup returns CDR1 SNHLY and CDR2 FYNNEI. The junction had 5 bases not matched to a gene; V was cut back by 6 bases and J by 2 bases. The CDR3 sequence is 14 residues long. The CDR3 DNA follows: TGTGCCAGCAGGTCGACAGGGGGGCCCTACGAGCAGTACTTC. Its protein product is CASRSTGGPYEQYF.

This sequence joins TRBV5-1 and TRBJ2-5, with 10 bases matching TRBD1. CDR1 is SGHRS and CDR2 is YFSETQ in the germline V gene. With 4 bases clipped from V and 4 bases from J, the junction kept 7 bases outside the gene matches. The CDR3 is 15 amino acids. The CDR3 region is CASSTTGGDSETQYF. CDR3 DNA sequence: TGCGCCAGCAGCACGACAGGGGGCGATTCAGAGACCCAGTACTTC.

The CDR3 sequence is CASSFEAGFYNEQFF. As DNA, the CDR3 is TGTGCCAGCAGCTTCGAAGCGGGTTTCTACAATGAGCAGTTCTTC. The rearrangement joins TRBV7-2 to TRBJ2-1; D may be TRBD2 (6 bases). Between the trimmed V and J ends, which lost 3 bases and 3 bases, there was a span of 12 bases. Germline values: CDR1 SGHTA, CDR2 FQGNSA. CDR3 length: 15 residues.

The chain links TRBV5-6 to TRBJ2-6, with 8 bases lining up with TRBD1. J gave up 4 bases and V 7 bases, and 10 bases lay outside the gene matches. The CDR3 is 16 residues long. Germline loops: CDR1 SGHDT, CDR2 YYEEEE. The CDR3 loop reads CASGSPGGAGANVLTF. The CDR3 region has the DNA TGTGCCAGCGGCTCCCCAGGGGGCGCGGGGGCCAACGTCCTGACTTTC.

The chain couples TRBV6-5 to TRBJ1-2; D may be TRBD1 (5 bases). Germline V gene sequence: CDR1 MNHEY, CDR2 SVGAGI. The CDR3 runs to 13 residues. V lost 10 bases, J lost 2 bases, and 14 bases lay in between. This CDR3 reads CATRLDSNYGYTF. The CDR3 nucleotides read TGTGCCACCCGGCTTGACAGCAACTATGGCTACACCTTC.

The V call is TRBV12-5, the J call TRBJ1-1; D is undetermined. Germline assignment: CDR1 LGHNT and CDR2 FRNRAP. V shed 4 bases and J shed 5 bases, with 11 bases lying between them. The length of the CDR3 is 13 residues. For the CDR3, the DNA is TGTGCTAGTGGTTCCGCCCGGTCGACTGAAGCTTTCTTT. Translated: CASGSARSTEAFF.

This chain uses TRBV25-1 with TRBJ2-1; weak D call: TRBD2 (6 bases). V was cut by 6 bases and J by 9 bases, with 18 bases left in between. The CDR3 extends over 14 amino acids. CDR1 MGHDK and CDR2 SYGVNS come from the germline V gene. CDR3 DNA: TGTGCCAGCAGCCGGGGGATCGGGAGAAGTGAGCAGTTCTTC. It codes for CASSRGIGRSEQFF.